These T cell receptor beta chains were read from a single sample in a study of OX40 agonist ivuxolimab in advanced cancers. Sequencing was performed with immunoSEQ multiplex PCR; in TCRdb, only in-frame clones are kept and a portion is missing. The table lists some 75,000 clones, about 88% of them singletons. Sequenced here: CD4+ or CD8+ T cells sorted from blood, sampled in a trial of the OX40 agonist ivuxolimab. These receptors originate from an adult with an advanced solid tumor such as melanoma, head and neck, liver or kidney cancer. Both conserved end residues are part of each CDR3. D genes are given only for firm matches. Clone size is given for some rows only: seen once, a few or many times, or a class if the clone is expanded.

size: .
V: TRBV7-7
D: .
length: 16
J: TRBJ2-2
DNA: TGTGCTAGCAGCCAAACGGTACTAGCGAACACCGGGGAGCTGTTTTTT
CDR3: CASSQTVLANTGELFF

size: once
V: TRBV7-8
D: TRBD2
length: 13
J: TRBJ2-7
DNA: TGTGCCAGCAGCGGGACTAGCGGGACCGAGCAGTACTTC
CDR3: CASSGTSGTEQYF

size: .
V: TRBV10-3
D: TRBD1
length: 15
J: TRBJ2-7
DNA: TGTGCCATCAGCCTAAGACAGGGTCGGGCCTACGAGCAGTACTTC
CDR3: CAISLRQGRAYEQYF

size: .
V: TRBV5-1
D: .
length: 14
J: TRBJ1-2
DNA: TGCGCCAGCAGCAACCTTCAGGGGAACTATGGCTACACCTTC
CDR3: CASSNLQGNYGYTF

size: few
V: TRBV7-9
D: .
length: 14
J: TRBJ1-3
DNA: TGTGCCAGCAGCTTGCAGGGTTCAGGAAACACCATATATTTT
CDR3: CASSLQGSGNTIYF

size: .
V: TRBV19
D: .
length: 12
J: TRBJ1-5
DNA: TGTGCCAGTAGTTCAGGGAATCAGCCCCAGCATTTT
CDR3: CASSSGNQPQHF

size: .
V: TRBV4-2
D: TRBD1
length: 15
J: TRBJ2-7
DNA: TGTGCCAGCAGCCGCACCGGGACAGCCGGTTACGAGCAGTACTTC
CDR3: CASSRTGTAGYEQYF

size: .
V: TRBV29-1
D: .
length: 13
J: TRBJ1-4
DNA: TGCAGCGTTAGCGTCCTCGTAGGGGAAAAACTGTTTTTT
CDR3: CSVSVLVGEKLFF

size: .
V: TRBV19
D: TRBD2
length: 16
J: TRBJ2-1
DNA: TGTGCCAGTAGTATAGAGGCTAGCGGGAGCTACAATGAGCAGTTCTTC
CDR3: CASSIEASGSYNEQFF

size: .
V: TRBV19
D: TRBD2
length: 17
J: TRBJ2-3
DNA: TGTGCCAGTAGTAGAATAGAAGCTAGCGGGTTTAAAGATACGCAGTATTTT
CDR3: CASSRIEASGFKDTQYF

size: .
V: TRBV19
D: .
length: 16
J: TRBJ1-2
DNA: TGTGCCAGTATGCTATCTGCAGGGCGGAATAACTATGGCTACACCTTC
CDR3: CASMLSAGRNNYGYTF

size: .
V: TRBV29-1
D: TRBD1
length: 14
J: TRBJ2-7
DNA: TGCAGCGTTGCGACCGGGACAGGGGCTAAGGAGCAGTACTTC
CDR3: CSVATGTGAKEQYF

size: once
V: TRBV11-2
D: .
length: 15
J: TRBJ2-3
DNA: TGTGCCAGCAGCCGCCCCTTAGGGACCGGGAGTACGCAGTATTTT
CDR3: CASSRPLGTGSTQYF

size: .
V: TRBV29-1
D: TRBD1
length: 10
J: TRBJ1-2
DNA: TGCAGCGTCGACAGGGATGGCTACACCTTC
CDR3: CSVDRDGYTF

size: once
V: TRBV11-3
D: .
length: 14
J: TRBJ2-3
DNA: TGTGCCAGCAGCCGAAGCAGGAGCACAGATACGCAGTATTTT
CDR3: CASSRSRSTDTQYF

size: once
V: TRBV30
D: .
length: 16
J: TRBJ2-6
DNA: TGTGCCTGGAGTGCGCCTTTGGTTGGGGGGGCCAACGTCCTGACTTTC
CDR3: CAWSAPLVGGANVLTF

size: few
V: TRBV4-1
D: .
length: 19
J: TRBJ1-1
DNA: TGCGCCAGCAGCCAGGCTTCTCTCAAAATTGGCGGGGAGAACACTGAAGCTTTCTTT
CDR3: CASSQASLKIGGENTEAFF

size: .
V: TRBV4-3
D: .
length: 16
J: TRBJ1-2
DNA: TGCGCCAGCAGCCAAGATCGGGTTATCGGAGGCTATGGCTACACCTTC
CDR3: CASSQDRVIGGYGYTF

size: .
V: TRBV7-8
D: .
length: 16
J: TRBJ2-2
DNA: TGTGCCAGCAGCTTAAGGGGGTGGGGAGACACCGGGGAGCTGTTTTTT
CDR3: CASSLRGWGDTGELFF

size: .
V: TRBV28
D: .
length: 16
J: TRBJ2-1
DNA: TGTGCCAGCAGGGCACCCAGGAGGGGTCCGTACAATGAGCAGTTCTTC
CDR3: CASRAPRRGPYNEQFF

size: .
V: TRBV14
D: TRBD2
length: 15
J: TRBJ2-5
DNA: TGTGCCAGCAGCCAAGGACTAGCGAGGTATCAGACCCAGTACTTC
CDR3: CASSQGLARYQTQYF

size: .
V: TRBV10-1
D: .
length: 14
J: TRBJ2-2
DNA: TGCGCCAGCAGTGAGGGAGGCGTCTACGGGGAGCTGTTTTTT
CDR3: CASSEGGVYGELFF

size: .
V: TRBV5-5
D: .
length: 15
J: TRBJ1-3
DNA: TGTGCCAGCAGCTTGGTACTCTCCTCTGGAAACACCATATATTTT
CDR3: CASSLVLSSGNTIYF

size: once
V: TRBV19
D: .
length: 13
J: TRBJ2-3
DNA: TGTGCCAGTAGTATAGATCGGGAGGATACGCAGTATTTT
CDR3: CASSIDREDTQYF

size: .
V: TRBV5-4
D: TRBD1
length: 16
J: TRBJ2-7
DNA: TGTGCCAGCAGCCCAAGGGGACAGAGCCTTCCCTACGAGCAGTACTTC
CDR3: CASSPRGQSLPYEQYF

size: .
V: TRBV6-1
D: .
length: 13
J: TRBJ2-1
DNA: TGTGCCAGCAGCCGCAGGGGGGTGGATGCGCAGTTCTTC
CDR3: CASSRRGVDAQFF

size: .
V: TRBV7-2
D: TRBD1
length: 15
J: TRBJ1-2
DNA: TGTGCCAGCAGCCTCAATCCGGGCAGGGGGAGAGGCTACACCTTC
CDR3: CASSLNPGRGRGYTF

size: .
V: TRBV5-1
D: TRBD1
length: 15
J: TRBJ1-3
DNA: TGCGCCAGCAGCAACGGACAGGGGGCTGGAAACACCATATATTTT
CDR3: CASSNGQGAGNTIYF

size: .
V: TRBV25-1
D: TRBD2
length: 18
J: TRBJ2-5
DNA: TGTGCCAGCAGTCAACCAGGGACTAGCGGAAATTTCCAAGAGACCCAGTACTTC
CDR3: CASSQPGTSGNFQETQYF

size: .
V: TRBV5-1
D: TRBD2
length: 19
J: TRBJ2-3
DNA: TGCGCCAGCAGCTTGGCCAGGACTAGCGGAGGACCTAGCACAGATACGCAGTATTTT
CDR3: CASSLARTSGGPSTDTQYF

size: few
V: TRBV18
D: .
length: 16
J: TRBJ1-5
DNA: TGTGCCAGCTCACCAAATCCTACCGGGGGCAATCAGCCCCAGCATTTT
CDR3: CASSPNPTGGNQPQHF

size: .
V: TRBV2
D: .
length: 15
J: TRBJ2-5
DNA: TGTGCCAGCTCCTTTCGATCCCGTGGGGGGGAGACCCAGTACTTC
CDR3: CASSFRSRGGETQYF

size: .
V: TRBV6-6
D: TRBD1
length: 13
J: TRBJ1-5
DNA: TGTGCCAGCCGGGACAGAGAAAATCAGCCCCAGCATTTT
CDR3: CASRDRENQPQHF

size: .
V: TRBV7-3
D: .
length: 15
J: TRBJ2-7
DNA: TGTGCCAGCAGCCCGGGGGACCCAGGCTCCTACGAGCAGTACTTC
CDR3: CASSPGDPGSYEQYF

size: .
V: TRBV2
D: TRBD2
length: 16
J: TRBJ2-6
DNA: TGTGCCAGCAGTGAAAGCGGGGGAACCGGGGCCAACGTCCTGACTTTC
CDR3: CASSESGGTGANVLTF

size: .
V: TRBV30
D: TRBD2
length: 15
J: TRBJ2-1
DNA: TGTGCCTGGAGTGTGGGCGGGGGGCGATTGGGTGAGCAGTTCTTC
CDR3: CAWSVGGGRLGEQFF

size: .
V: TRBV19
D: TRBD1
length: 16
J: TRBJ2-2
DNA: TGTGCCAGTAGCGCCCGGGACAGGGGATGGGCCGGGGAGCTGTTTTTT
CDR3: CASSARDRGWAGELFF

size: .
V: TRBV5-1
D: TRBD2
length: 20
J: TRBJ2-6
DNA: TGCGCCAGCAGCTTGAGTTCTGCGAGCGGGGGGGCCACTGGGGCCAACGTCCTGACTTTC
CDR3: CASSLSSASGGATGANVLTF

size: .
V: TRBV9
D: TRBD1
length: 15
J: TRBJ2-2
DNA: TGTGCCAGCAGCGTAGGGACAGGGGGGACCGGGGAGCTGTTTTTT
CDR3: CASSVGTGGTGELFF

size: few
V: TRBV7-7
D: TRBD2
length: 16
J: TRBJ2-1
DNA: TGTGCCAGCAGCCCCGTGGGACTAGCGGGCTACAATGAGCAGTTCTTC
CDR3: CASSPVGLAGYNEQFF